The rows below give T cell receptor beta chains drawn from one sample of a study of Ad26.COV2.S vaccination and SARS-CoV-2 variants. The repertoire was sequenced with immunoSEQ multiplex PCR; TCRdb's copy has only in-frame clones and lacks some. This table has hundreds of thousands of clones, 88% appearing once. This specimen was peripheral blood, taken in a trial of Ad26.COV2.S vaccine versus placebo. Receptors originate from a person between 18 and 59 years old who received the Ad26.COV2.S COVID-19 vaccine or a placebo. CDR3s include the opening cysteine and the closing phenylalanine or tryptophan. A D gene is named only where the DNA matches it firmly. For some rows the clone size is stated as once, few or many, or as a class when expanded; others skip it.

j_gene | v_gene | abundance | d_gene | CDR3nt | CDR3aa
TRBJ1-2 | TRBV4-3 | . | TRBD1 | TGCGCCAGCAGTTACAGGGGCTATGGCTACACCTTC | CASSYRGYGYTF
TRBJ1-1 | TRBV7-3 | . | . | TGTGCCAGCAGCTTATTCCCCCGGGGCACTGAAGCTTTCTTT | CASSLFPRGTEAFF
TRBJ2-2 | TRBV11-2 | once | . | TGTGCCAGCAGCTTGGGGGGGCCCGGGGAGCTGTTTTTT | CASSLGGPGELFF
TRBJ2-3 | TRBV3-1/TRBV3-2 | few | TRBD2 | TGTGCCAGCAGCCTTTGGACTAGCGGGGGGGCCACAGATACGCAGTATTTT | CASSLWTSGGATDTQYF
TRBJ1-2 | TRBV7-2 | . | . | TGTGCCAGCAGCTTAGTTCTACCGAACTATGGCTACACCTTC | CASSLVLPNYGYTF
TRBJ1-5 | TRBV6-5 | . | . | TGTGCCAGCAGTCCGTTAATAGGTAGCAATCAGCCCCAGCATTTT | CASSPLIGSNQPQHF
TRBJ1-5 | TRBV27 | once | . | TGTGCCAGCAGTTATGGACGAGGCAATCAGCCCCAGCATTTT | CASSYGRGNQPQHF
TRBJ1-3 | TRBV7-9 | once | . | TGTGCCAGCAGTCGTGCCGGGGCTGGAAACACCATATATTTT | CASSRAGAGNTIYF
TRBJ2-5 | TRBV5-1 | . | . | TGCGCCAGCAGCAGGGCAGGGGCGATGATTCAGGAGACCCAGTACTTC | CASSRAGAMIQETQYF
TRBJ2-3 | TRBV12-1 | . | . | TGTGCCAGCAGCCGACCAGATACGCAGTATTTT | CASSRPDTQYF
TRBJ1-3 | TRBV7-9 | . | . | TGTGCCAGCAGCTTAGCAGAGGGGGGAAACACCATATATTTT | CASSLAEGGNTIYF
TRBJ1-2 | TRBV13 | . | TRBD1 | TGTGCCAGCAGCATACCAGACAGGGGGCACGGCTACACCTTC | CASSIPDRGHGYTF
TRBJ2-6 | TRBV19 | . | TRBD1 | TGTGCCAGTAGTATTCTTGACAGGGGGCCTGGGGCCAACGTCCTGACTTTC | CASSILDRGPGANVLTF
TRBJ1-1 | TRBV29-1 | once | . | TGCAGCGTTGAGTGGACGGTTAACACTGAAGCTTTCTTT | CSVEWTVNTEAFF
TRBJ1-5 | TRBV6-5 | . | TRBD1 | TGTGCCAGCAGTACTGGGACAGGGGGGCAGCCCCAGCATTTT | CASSTGTGGQPQHF
TRBJ1-3 | TRBV30 | . | . | TGTGCCTGGAATACAGCCACAACCTCTGGAAACACCATATATTTT | CAWNTATTSGNTIYF
TRBJ2-2 | TRBV5-4 | . | . | TGTGCCAGCAGCCCAGTAGCGGATAAGAACACCGGGGAGCTGTTTTTT | CASSPVADKNTGELFF
TRBJ1-1 | TRBV5-6 | . | TRBD1 | TGTGCCAGCAGGGACAGGGGCCCTGAAGCTTTCTTT | CASRDRGPEAFF
TRBJ2-2 | TRBV4-3 | . | . | TGCGCCAGCAGCCATGGGGGCCAGGGTAACACCGGGGAGCTGTTTTTT | CASSHGGQGNTGELFF
TRBJ1-5 | TRBV7-2 | . | . | TGTGCCAGCAGCTTGCGCCTGGCCGGCAATCAGCCCCAGCATTTT | CASSLRLAGNQPQHF
TRBJ2-3 | TRBV28 | . | . | TGTGCCAGCAGTCTCTCCCTAGACAGCACTAGCACAGATACGCAGTATTTT | CASSLSLDSTSTDTQYF
TRBJ1-2 | TRBV19 | . | . | TGTGCCAGTAGTATCATTCAGGAAATCAACTATGGCTACACCTTC | CASSIIQEINYGYTF
TRBJ2-7 | TRBV28 | . | . | TGTGCCAGCATTGCCAGGGTGCAACACGAGCAGTACTTC | CASIARVQHEQYF